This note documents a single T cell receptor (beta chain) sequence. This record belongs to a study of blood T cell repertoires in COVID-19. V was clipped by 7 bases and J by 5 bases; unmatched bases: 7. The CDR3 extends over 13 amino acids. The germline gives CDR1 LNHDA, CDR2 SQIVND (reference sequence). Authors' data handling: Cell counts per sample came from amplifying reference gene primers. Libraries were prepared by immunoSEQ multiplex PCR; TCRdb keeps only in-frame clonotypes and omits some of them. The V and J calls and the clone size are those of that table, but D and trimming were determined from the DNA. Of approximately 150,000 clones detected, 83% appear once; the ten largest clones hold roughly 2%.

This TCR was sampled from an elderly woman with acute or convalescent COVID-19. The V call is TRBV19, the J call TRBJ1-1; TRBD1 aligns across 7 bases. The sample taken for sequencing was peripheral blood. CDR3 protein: CASTLTGLTEAFF. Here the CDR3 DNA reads TGTGCCAGTACCTTGACAGGGCTAACTGAAGCTTTCTTT. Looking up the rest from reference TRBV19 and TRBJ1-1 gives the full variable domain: DGGITQSPKYLFRKEGQNVTLSCEQNLNHDAMYWYRQDPGQGLRLIYYSQIVNDFQKGDIAEGYSVSREKKESFPLTVTSAQKNPTAFYLCASTLTGLTEAFFGQGTRLTVV.